One and the same sample provided the 22 T cell receptor beta chains below, sequenced in a study of chemoradiotherapy in HPV16-positive cancers. Profiled with immunoSEQ multiplex PCR; TCRdb holds only in-frame clones, not every one. Here the sample spans roughly 900 clones, 89% being singletons. The sequencing here drew on tumor tissue, taken from a patient who underwent chemoradiotherapy. The source is a human donor with HPV-associated anogenital cancer.

This clone appeared a single time. The V gene is TRBV29-1, the J gene TRBJ1-2; D unclear. Trimming cost V 1 base and J 8 bases, with 14 bases left between them. The CDR3 has 13 residues. The germline V gene has CDR1 SQVTM and CDR2 ANQGSEA. CDR3 bases: TGCAGCGTTGAAGGACGCCTGGGAGGGGGCTACACCTTC. This gives the protein CSVEGRLGGGYTF.

The chain joins TRBV19 to TRBJ2-7, with D possibly matching TRBD2 (5 bases). The CDR3 runs to 11 residues. Germline-derived CDR1 and CDR2 are LNHDA and SQIVND (reference sequence). DNA for the CDR3: TGTGCCAGTAGAATTTTAACCCGCGGGCCCGTC. This translates into CASRILTRGPV.

This clone was counted once. The sample carries other DNA sequences with the same CDR3. The chain is built from TRBV5-1 and TRBJ2-1; D is unclear. Trimming left V 5 bases short and J 4 bases short, with 7 bases between. This CDR3 spans 12 amino acids. Germline-derived CDR1 and CDR2 are SGHRS and YFSETQ. CDR3 in amino acids: CASRDNYNEQFF. The DNA for the CDR3 is TGCGCCAGCAGAGACAATTACAATGAGCAGTTCTTC.

The chain has TRBV9 and TRBJ2-7; TRBD2 agrees at 10 bases. Trimming at V came to 2 bases and at J to 3 bases, leaving 5 bases not matched to a gene. The V gene's germline CDR1 is SGDLS and CDR2 YYNGEE. There are 15 residues in the CDR3. The CDR3 sequence is CASSVRGTSVYEQYV. The CDR3 nucleotides are TGTGCCAGCAGCGTGAGAGGGACTAGCGTCTACGAGCAGTACGTC.

The rearrangement uses TRBV18 and TRBJ1-2; possibly TRBD1 for D (6 bases). The CDR3 totals 15 residues. CDR1 and CDR2 from the germline V gene are KGHSH and LQKENI. The V gene lost 1 base and the J gene lost 8 bases, with 17 bases spanning the gap. The CDR3 reads CASSPREGGRRGYTF. Written as DNA, the CDR3 is TGTGCCAGCTCACCACGAGAAGGGGGGAGACGAGGCTACACCTTC. The full variable domain, rest sourced from reference TRBV18 and TRBJ1-2, is NAGVMQNPRHLVRRRGQEARLRCSPMKGHSHVYWYRQLPEEGLKFMVYLQKENIIDESGMPKERFSAEFPKEGPSILRIQQVVRGDSAAYFCASSPREGGRRGYTFGSGTRLTVV.

CDR3 DNA sequence: TGCGCCAGCAGCCCTAAACTACCGGGAGCTGGAAATATCGGGGAGCTGTTTTTT. Translation: CASSPKLPGAGNIGELFF. The rearrangement links TRBV5-1 to TRBJ2-2; D possibly corresponds to TRBD2 (6 bases). V lost 4 bases, J lost 7 bases, and 26 bases lay in between. CDR3 length: 18 amino acids. Germline V gene sequence: CDR1 SGHRS, CDR2 YFSETQ.

CDR3 residues: CATSGGWEDEKLFF. As DNA, the CDR3 is TGTGCCACCTCGGGAGGGTGGGAGGATGAAAAACTGTTTTTT. The rearrangement links TRBV19 to TRBJ1-4; D is ambiguous. This CDR3 comprises 14 residues. The V end was cut by 10 bases, the J end by 6 bases, with 18 bases between. Germline CDR1 reads LNHDA; CDR2 reads SQIVND (reference sequence).

This clone has only one observation. V and J are TRBV9 and TRBJ2-6; 7 positions agree with TRBD1. Germline values: CDR1 SGDLS, CDR2 YYNGEE. V shed 5 bases, J shed 3 bases, and the junction held 2 bases outside the gene matches. This CDR3 has 14 amino acids. The CDR3 loop reads CASRTGYGANVLTF. The DNA of the CDR3 is TGTGCCAGCAGGACAGGGTATGGGGCCAACGTCCTGACTTTC.

J is TRBJ2-1 and V is TRBV5-8, with 7 positions matching TRBD1. The germline V gene encodes CDR1 SGHTS and CDR2 YDEGEE. The length of the CDR3 is 13 residues. The junction had 5 bases not matched to a gene; V was cut back by 3 bases and J by 8 bases. CDR3 in amino acids: CASSSNRGHEQFF. For the CDR3, the DNA is TGTGCCAGCAGCTCGAACAGGGGCCATGAGCAGTTCTTC.

The CDR3 protein is CSVGTGGRELFF. CDR3 nucleotide sequence: TGCAGCGTGGGGACAGGGGGCCGGGAGCTGTTTTTT. The rearrangement links TRBV29-1 to TRBJ1-4, with 12 bases matching TRBD1. The J call may be in error: the DNA end matches TRBJ2-2 better. The germline CDR1 and CDR2 sequences are SQVTM and ANQGSEA. The CDR3 length is 12 residues.

The chain has TRBV2 and TRBJ1-1, with a weak D call TRBD1 (5 bases). The germline gives CDR1 SNHLY, CDR2 FYNNEI. CDR3 length: 13 residues. The CDR3 protein is CASQFQGVSEAFF. The CDR3 DNA reads as TGTGCAAGCCAATTCCAAGGGGTCTCCGAAGCTTTCTTT.

This sequence joins TRBV7-2 and TRBJ1-5, with D maybe TRBD1 (5 bases). The length of the CDR3 is 15 residues. The V gene lost 1 base and the J gene lost 6 bases, with 13 bases spanning the gap. Germline values: CDR1 SGHTA, CDR2 FQGNSA. The CDR3 DNA sequence: TGTGCCAGCAGCTTAGGGGTCAGGGAGGGTCAGCCCCAGCATTTT. Residues: CASSLGVREGQPQHF.

This chain connects TRBV5-5 to TRBJ2-7, with unresolved D. The V end lost 3 bases, the J end lost 2 bases, and 6 bases lay between the germline ends. The CDR3 is made up of 12 amino acids. Germline V CDR1 and CDR2: SGHKS, YYEKEE (reference sequence). The CDR3 region is CASSSTAYEQYF. As DNA, the CDR3 is TGTGCCAGCAGCTCAACAGCCTACGAGCAGTACTTC.

This clone has only a few counts. The CDR3 region is CASSSDRYSYEQYV. Written as DNA, the CDR3 is TGTGCCAGCAGTTCCGACAGATACTCCTACGAGCAGTACGTC. The chain employs TRBV27 and TRBJ2-7; D might be TRBD1 (5 bases). The CDR3 runs to 14 residues. Trimming left V 4 bases short and J 0 bases short, with 10 bases between. Per germline, CDR1 MNHEY and CDR2 SMNVEV (reference sequence).

The chain couples TRBV9 to TRBJ1-1; 7 bases map to TRBD1. V lost 4 bases and J lost 5; bases outside the gene matches: 5. Germline-derived CDR1 and CDR2 are SGDLS and YYNGEE. The CDR3 spans 13 residues. CDR3 nucleotides: TGTGCCAGCAGCCCTAGGGGGCAAACTGAAGCTTTCTTT. Protein: CASSPRGQTEAFF.

The V and J genes are TRBV2 and TRBJ1-4; the D is unclear. V was pared by 9 bases and J by 7 bases, with 9 bases between. Germline V CDR1 and CDR2: SNHLY, FYNNEI. This CDR3 is built from 11 residues. CDR3 DNA: TGTGCCAGAGGTTCGTCTGAAAAACTGTTTTTT. It yields the protein CARGSSEKLFF.

This chain links TRBV5-1 with TRBJ1-2, with 7 bases lining up with TRBD1. Looked up from germline, CDR1 is SGHRS and CDR2 is YFSETQ. This CDR3 is built from 14 residues. Trimming at V came to 4 bases and at J to 3 bases, leaving 6 bases not matched to a gene. CDR3 nucleotide sequence: TGCGCCAGCAGCCCCCTTCAGGGGGACTATGGCTACACCTTC. The encoded protein is CASSPLQGDYGYTF.

The chain employs TRBV4-3 and TRBJ1-1, with D uncertain. V lost 3 bases, J lost 3 bases, and 8 bases lay in between. CDR1 LGHNA and CDR2 YSLEER come from the germline V gene. CDR3 length: 13 residues. The CDR3 reads CASSQSGYTEAFF. CDR3 coding DNA: TGCGCCAGCAGCCAGTCAGGTTACACTGAAGCTTTCTTT.

This chain links TRBV7-2 with TRBJ1-2; possible D gene TRBD1, 5 bases. CDR1 is SGHTA and CDR2 is FQGNSA in the germline V gene. V was shortened by 0 bases and J by 8 bases, with 10 bases between the two germline ends. The CDR3 is 13 amino acids. CDR3 nucleotides: TGTGCCAGCAGCTTAGCGCTGAGGGGCGGCTACACCTTC. As protein: CASSLALRGGYTF.

The rearrangement uses TRBV19 and TRBJ2-5, with D uncertain. The V end was cut by 5 bases, the J end by 5 bases, with 18 bases between. This CDR3 comprises 15 residues. CDR1 LNHDA and CDR2 SQIVND come from the germline V gene (reference sequence). The CDR3 reads CASSPRLIAGETQYF. The CDR3 DNA is TGTGCCAGTAGTCCCCGCTTAATAGCCGGGGAGACCCAGTACTTC.

The chain links TRBV27 to TRBJ2-3; D remains unclear. The V end lost 6 bases, the J end lost 3 bases, and 10 bases lay between the germline ends. The CDR3 has 13 amino acids. The germline CDR1 and CDR2 sequences are MNHEY and SMNVEV (reference sequence). CDR3 nucleotides: TGTGCCAGCAGCAGACCCGGTACAGATACGCAGTATTTT. This codes for CASSRPGTDTQYF.

V gene TRBV5-1 combines with J gene TRBJ2-1; D call uncertain. Trimming cost V 0 bases and J 1 base, with 11 bases left between them. The CDR3 loop spans 16 amino acids. Germline V gene sequence: CDR1 SGHRS, CDR2 YFSETQ. The CDR3 bases are TGCGCCAGCAGCTTGGGCACAGCCGATTCCTACAATGAGCAGTTCTTC. Amino acid sequence: CASSLGTADSYNEQFF.